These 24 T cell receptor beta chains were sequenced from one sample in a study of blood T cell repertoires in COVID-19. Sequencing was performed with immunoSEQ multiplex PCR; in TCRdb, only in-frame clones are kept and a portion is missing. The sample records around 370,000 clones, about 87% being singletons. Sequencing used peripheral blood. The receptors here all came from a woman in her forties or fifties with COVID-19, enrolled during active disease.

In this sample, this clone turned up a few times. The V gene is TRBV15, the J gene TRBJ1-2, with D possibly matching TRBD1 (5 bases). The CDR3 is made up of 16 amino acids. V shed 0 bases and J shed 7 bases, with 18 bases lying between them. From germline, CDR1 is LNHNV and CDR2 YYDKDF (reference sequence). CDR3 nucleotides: TGTGCCACCAGCAGAGATTCGCCAGGGTGGTCCTTTGGCTACACCTTC. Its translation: CATSRDSPGWSFGYTF.

The CDR3 DNA follows: TGTGCCAGCAGTTCCTGGAACACTGAAGCTTTCTTT. This translates into CASSSWNTEAFF. The chain combines TRBV27 with TRBJ1-1, with D hard to call. V lost 4 bases and J 1 base, leaving 4 bases between the germline ends. Germline CDR1 and CDR2: MNHEY and SMNVEV (reference sequence). The length of the CDR3 is 12 residues.

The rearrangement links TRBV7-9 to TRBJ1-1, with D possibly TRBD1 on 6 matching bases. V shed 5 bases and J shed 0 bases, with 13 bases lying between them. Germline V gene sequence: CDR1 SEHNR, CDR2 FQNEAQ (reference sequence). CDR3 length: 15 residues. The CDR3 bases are TGTGCCAGCAGCGAACAGGGAAACGTGAACACTGAAGCTTTCTTT. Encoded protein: CASSEQGNVNTEAFF.

The CDR3 sequence is CASSIGLAAVYEQYF. The CDR3 nucleotides read TGTGCCAGTAGTATAGGGCTAGCGGCCGTCTACGAGCAGTACTTC. The chain joins TRBV19 to TRBJ2-7; the match to TRBD2 covers 7 bases. The CDR3 totals 15 residues. V lost 1 base to trimming and J lost 3 bases; unmatched junction nucleotides: 6. Per germline, CDR1 LNHDA and CDR2 SQIVND (reference sequence).

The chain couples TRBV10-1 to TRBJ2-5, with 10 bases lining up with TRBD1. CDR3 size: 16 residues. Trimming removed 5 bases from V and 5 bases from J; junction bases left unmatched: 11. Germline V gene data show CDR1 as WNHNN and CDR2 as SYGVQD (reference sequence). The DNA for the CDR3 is TGCGCCAGCAGTCTTAGGAGACAGGGGGCCGGGGAGACCCAGTACTTC. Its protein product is CASSLRRQGAGETQYF.

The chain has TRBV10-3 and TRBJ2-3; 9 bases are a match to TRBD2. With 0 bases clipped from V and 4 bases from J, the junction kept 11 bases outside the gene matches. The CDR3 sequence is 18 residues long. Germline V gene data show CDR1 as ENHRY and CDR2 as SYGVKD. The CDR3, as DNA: TGTGCCATCAGTGAGTCAAAGGGGCTAGCGGGGTTCCCAGATACGCAGTATTTT. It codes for CAISESKGLAGFPDTQYF.

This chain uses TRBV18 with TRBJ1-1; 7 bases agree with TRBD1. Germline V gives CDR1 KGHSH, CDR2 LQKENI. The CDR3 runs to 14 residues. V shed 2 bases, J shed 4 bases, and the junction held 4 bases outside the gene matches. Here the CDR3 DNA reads TGTGCCAGCTCACCAAACAGGGGAGGCACTGAAGCTTTCTTT. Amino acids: CASSPNRGGTEAFF. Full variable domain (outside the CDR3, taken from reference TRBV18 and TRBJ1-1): NAGVMQNPRHLVRRRGQEARLRCSPMKGHSHVYWYRQLPEEGLKFMVYLQKENIIDESGMPKERFSAEFPKEGPSILRIQQVVRGDSAAYFCASSPNRGGTEAFFGQGTRLTVV.

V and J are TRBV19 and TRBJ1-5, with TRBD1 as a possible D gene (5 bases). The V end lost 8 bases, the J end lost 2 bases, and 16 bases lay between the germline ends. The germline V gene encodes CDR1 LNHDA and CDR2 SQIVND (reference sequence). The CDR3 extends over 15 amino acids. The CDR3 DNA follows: TGTGCCAGTTCCGCTCAGGGCATTGGCAATCAGCCCCAGCATTTT. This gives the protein CASSAQGIGNQPQHF.

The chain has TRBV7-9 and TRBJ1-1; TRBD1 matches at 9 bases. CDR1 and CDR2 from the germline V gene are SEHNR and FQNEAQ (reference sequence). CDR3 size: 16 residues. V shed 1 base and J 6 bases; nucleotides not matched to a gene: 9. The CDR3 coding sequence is TGTGCCAGCAGCTTAGGGGCGGACAGGGGATCACCTGAAGCTTTCTTT. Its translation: CASSLGADRGSPEAFF. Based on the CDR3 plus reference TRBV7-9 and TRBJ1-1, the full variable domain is DTGVSQNPRHKITKRGQNVTFRCDPISEHNRLYWYRQTLGQGPEFLTYFQNEAQLEKSRLLSDRFSAERPKGSFSTLEIQRTEQGDSAMYLCASSLGADRGSPEAFFGQGTRLTVV.

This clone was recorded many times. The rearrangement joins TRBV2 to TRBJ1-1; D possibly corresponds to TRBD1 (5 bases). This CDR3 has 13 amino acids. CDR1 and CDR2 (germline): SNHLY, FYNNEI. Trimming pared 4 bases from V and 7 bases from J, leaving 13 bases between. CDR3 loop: CASSVGAGLEAFF. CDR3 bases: TGTGCCAGCAGTGTCGGAGCAGGGCTTGAAGCTTTCTTT.

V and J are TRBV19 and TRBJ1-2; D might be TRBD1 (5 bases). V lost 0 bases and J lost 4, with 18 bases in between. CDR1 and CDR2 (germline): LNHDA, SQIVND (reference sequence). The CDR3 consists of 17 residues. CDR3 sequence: CASSIESWRQGSYGYTF. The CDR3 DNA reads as TGTGCCAGTAGTATAGAATCGTGGCGGCAGGGAAGCTATGGCTACACCTTC.

CDR3 DNA: TGCGCCAGCAGCCAAGAAGCGCAGACCAATCAGCCCCAGCATTTT. Protein product: CASSQEAQTNQPQHF. The chain links TRBV4-1 to TRBJ1-5; D not resolved. CDR1 and CDR2 from the germline V gene are MGHRA and YSYEKL. Trimming took off 0 bases at V and 3 bases at J, with 9 bases between the two ends. The CDR3 contains 15 residues.

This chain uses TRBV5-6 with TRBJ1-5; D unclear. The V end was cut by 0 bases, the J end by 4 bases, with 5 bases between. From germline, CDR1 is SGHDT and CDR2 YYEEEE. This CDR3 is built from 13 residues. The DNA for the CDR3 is TGTGCCAGCAGCTTGGCGGAGAATCAGCCCCAGCATTTT. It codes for CASSLAENQPQHF.

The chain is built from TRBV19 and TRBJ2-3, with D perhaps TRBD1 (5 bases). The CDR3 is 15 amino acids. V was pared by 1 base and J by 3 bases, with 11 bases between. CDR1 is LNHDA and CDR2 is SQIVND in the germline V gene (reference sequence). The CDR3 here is CASSIADRRTDTQYF. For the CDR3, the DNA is TGTGCCAGTAGTATAGCAGACAGACGAACAGATACGCAGTATTTT.

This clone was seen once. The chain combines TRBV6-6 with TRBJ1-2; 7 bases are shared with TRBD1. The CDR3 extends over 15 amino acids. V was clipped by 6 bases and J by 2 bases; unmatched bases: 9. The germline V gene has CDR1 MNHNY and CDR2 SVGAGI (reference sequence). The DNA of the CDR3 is TGTGCCAGCAGGGGGGAGTTGACAGGGAACTATGGCTACACCTTC. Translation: CASRGELTGNYGYTF.

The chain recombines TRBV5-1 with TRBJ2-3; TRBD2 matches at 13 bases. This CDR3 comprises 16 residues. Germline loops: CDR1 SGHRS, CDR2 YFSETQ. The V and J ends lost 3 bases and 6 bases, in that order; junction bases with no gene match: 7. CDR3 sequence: CASSSGLAGQGDTQYF. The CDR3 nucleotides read TGCGCCAGCAGCTCGGGACTAGCGGGACAGGGGGATACGCAGTATTTT.

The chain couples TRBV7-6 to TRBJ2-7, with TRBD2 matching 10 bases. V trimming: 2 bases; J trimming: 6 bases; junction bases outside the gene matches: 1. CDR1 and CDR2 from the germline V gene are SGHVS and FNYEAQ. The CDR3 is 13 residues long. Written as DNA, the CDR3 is TGTGCCAGCAGCTTACTAGCGGGAGCCGAGCAGTACTTC. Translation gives CASSLLAGAEQYF.

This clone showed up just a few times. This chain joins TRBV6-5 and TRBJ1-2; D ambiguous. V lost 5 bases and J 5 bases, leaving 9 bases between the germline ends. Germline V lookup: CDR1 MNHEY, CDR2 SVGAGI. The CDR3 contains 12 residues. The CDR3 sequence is CASSKGVYGYTF. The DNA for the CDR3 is TGTGCCAGCAGTAAGGGAGTTTATGGCTACACCTTC.

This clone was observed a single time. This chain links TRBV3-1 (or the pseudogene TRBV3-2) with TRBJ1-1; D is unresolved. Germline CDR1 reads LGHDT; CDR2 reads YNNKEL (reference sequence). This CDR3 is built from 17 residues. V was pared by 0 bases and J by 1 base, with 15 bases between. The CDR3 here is CASSQDAIGLTNTEAFF. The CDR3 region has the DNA TGTGCCAGCAGCCAAGATGCGATAGGACTTACGAACACTGAAGCTTTCTTT.

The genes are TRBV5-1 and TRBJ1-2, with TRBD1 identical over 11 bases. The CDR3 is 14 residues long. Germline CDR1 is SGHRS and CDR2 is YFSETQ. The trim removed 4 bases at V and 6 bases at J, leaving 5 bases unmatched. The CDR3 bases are TGCGCCAGCAGCACCGGACAGGGGGCGGATGGCTACACCTTC. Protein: CASSTGQGADGYTF.

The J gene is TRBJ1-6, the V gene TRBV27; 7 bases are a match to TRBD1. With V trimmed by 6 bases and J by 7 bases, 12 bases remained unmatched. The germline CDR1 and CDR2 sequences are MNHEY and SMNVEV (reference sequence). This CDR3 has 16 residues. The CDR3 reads CASRNDREGWNSPLHF. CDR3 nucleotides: TGTGCCAGCAGAAACGACAGGGAAGGGTGGAATTCACCCCTCCACTTT.

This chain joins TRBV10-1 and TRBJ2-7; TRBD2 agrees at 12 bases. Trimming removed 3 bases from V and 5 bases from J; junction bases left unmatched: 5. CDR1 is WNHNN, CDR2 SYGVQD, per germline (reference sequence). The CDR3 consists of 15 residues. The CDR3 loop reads CASSDRTSGINEQYF. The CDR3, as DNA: TGCGCCAGCAGTGACCGGACTAGCGGGATTAACGAGCAGTACTTC.

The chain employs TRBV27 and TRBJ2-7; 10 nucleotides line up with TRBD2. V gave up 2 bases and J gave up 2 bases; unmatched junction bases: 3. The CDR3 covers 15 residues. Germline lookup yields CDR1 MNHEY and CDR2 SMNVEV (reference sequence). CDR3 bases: TGTGCCAGCAGTTTAAAACTAGCGGGAACCTACGAGCAGTACTTC. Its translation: CASSLKLAGTYEQYF.

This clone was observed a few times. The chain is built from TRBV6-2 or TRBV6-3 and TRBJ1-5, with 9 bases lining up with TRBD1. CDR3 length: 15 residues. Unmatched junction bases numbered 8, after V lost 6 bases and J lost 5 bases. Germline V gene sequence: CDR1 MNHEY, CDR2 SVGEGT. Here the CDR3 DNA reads TGTGCCAGCAGCGACGGGACAGGGTTTGATCAGCCCCAGCATTTT. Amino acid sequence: CASSDGTGFDQPQHF.